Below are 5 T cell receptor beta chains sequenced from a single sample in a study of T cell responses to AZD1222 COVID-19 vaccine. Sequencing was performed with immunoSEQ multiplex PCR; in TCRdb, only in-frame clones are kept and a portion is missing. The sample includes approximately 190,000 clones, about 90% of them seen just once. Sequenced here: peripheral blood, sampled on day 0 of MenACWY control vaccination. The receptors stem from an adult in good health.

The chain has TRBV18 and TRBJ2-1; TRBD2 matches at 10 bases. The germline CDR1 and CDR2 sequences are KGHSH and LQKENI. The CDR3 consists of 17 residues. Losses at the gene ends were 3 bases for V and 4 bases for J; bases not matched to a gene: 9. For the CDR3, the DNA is TGTGCCAGCTCACCGCCTGGACGGGGACTAGCGTACAATGAGCAGTTCTTC. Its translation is CASSPPGRGLAYNEQFF.

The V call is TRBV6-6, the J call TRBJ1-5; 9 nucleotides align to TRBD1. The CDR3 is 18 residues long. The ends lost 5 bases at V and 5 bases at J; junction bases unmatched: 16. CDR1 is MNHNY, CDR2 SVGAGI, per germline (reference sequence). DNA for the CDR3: TGTGCCAGCAGTCCGAAGCAGCCGGGACAGGGAAGGGATCAGCCCCAGCATTTT. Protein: CASSPKQPGQGRDQPQHF.

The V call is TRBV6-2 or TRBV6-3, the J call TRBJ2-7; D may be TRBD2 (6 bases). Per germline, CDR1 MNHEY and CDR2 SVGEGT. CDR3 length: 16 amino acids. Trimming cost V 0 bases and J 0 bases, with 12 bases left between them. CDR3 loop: CASSYSWRGNSYEQYF. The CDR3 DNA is TGTGCCAGCAGTTACTCGTGGAGGGGAAACTCCTACGAGCAGTACTTC.

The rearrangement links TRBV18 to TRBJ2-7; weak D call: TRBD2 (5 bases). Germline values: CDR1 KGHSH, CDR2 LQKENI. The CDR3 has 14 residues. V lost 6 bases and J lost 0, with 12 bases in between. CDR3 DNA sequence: TGTGCCAGCTCCCCGGGAAAGAACTCCTACGAGCAGTACTTC. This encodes CASSPGKNSYEQYF.

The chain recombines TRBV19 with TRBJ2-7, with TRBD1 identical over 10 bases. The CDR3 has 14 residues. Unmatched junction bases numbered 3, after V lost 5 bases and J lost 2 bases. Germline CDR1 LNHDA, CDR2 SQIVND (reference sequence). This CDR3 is CASSGTGDPYEQYF. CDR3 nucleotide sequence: TGTGCCAGTAGTGGGACAGGGGACCCCTACGAGCAGTACTTC.